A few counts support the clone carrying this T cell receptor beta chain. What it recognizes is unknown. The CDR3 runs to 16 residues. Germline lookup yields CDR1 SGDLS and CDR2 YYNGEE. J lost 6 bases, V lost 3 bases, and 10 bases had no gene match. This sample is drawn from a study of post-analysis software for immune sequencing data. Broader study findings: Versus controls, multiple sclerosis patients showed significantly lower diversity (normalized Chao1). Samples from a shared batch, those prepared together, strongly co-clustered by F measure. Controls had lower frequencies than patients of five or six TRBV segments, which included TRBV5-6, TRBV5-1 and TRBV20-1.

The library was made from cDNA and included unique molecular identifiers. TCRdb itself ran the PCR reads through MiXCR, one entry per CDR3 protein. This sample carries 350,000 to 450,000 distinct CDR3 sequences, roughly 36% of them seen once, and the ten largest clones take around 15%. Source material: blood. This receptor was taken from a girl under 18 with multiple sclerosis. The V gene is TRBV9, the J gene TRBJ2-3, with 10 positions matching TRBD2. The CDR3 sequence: CASSAQTSGAPDTQYF. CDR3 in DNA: TGTGCCAGCAGCGCCCAAACTAGCGGGGCGCCCGATACGCAGTATTTT.